This TCR beta chain was observed in a study of Ad26.COV2.S vaccination and SARS-CoV-2 variants. V lost 2 bases, J lost 8 bases, and 12 bases lay in between. CDR1 is SEHNR, CDR2 FQNEAQ, per germline (reference sequence). The CDR3 runs 14 residues. Stated treatment: approximately 18 received Ad26.COV2.S at low or high dose, single or two shots; roughly 5 received placebo; per-sample allocation not given. Collection of samples fell on day 63 after the first vaccine or placebo injection. Repertoires were generated with immunoSEQ multiplex PCR, while TCRdb's copy carries only in-frame clones and drops some. The table shows some 320,000 clones, with 70% to 90% occurring only once. General study points: Assessments of TCR breadth and depth may have underestimated the total T cell responses. Substantial breadth was reported for post-vaccination spike-specific CD8+ and CD4+ T cells.

This clone has a single count. As yet, its antigen is unknown. This TCR was sampled from a person aged 18 to 59 who received the Ad26.COV2.S COVID-19 vaccine or a placebo. The chain combines TRBV7-9 with TRBJ1-4; no clear D gene. The sequencing here drew on peripheral blood, taken in a trial of Ad26.COV2.S vaccine versus placebo. DNA for the CDR3: TGTGCCAGCAGCTTAAGTAGCGGGGTAGAAAAACTGTTTTTT. This sequence encodes CASSLSSGVEKLFF.